The clone carrying this T cell receptor beta chain occurred once. This entry belongs to a study of blood T cells in healthy people across ages. For the study at large: Roughly one uniquely barcoded beta molecule per two T cells was captured.

Germline V lookup: CDR1 LGHNT, CDR2 FRNRAP. The CDR3 sequence is 13 residues long. Primers used in a second PCR of roughly 6 to 11 cycles were a sample-barcoded 5' primer and a J-beta primer mix. Each CDR3 protein is one row after TCRdb ran MiXCR on the 5' RACE reads. Here the sample spans 950,000 to 1,200,000 distinct CDR3 sequences, more than 30% being singletons. The clonotype comes from a man between 18 and 35 years old in good health. Sequenced input: blood. The V gene is TRBV12-5, the J gene TRBJ2-5; D remains ambiguous. The J call may be faulty, since TRBJ2-1 better matches the DNA end. The CDR3: CASGLAYQETQFF. The CDR3 coding sequence is TGTGCTAGTGGTTTGGCATACCAAGAGACCCAGTTCTTC.